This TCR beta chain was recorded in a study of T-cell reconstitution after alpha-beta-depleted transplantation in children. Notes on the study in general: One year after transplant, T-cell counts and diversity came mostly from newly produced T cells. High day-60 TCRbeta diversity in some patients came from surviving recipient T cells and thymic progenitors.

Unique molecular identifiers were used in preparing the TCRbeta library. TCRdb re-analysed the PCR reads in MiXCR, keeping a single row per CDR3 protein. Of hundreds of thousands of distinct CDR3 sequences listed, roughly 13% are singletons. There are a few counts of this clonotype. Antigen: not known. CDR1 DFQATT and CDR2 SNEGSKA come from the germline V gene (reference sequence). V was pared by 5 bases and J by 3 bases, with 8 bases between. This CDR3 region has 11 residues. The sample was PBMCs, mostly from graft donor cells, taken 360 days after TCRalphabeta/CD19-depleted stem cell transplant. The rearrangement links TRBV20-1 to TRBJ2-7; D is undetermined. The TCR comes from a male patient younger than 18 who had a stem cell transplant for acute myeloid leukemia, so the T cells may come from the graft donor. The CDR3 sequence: CSAGPRYEQYF. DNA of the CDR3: TGCAGTGCTGGACCACGCTACGAGCAGTACTTC.